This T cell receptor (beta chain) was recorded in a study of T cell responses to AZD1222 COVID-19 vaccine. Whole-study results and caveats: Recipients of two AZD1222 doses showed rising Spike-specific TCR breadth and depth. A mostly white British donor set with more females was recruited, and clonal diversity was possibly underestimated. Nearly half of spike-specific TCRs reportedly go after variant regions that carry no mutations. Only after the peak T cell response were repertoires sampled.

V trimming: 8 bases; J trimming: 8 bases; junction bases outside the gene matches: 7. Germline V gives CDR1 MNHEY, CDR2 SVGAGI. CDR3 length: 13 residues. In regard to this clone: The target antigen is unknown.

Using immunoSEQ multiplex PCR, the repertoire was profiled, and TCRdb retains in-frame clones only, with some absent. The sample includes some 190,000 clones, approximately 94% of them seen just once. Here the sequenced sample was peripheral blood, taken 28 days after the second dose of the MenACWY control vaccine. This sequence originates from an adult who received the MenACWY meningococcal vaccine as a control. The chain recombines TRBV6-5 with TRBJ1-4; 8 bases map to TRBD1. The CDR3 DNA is TGTGCCAGCGACAGGGGCCGGGAGGAAAAACTGTTTTTT. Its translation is CASDRGREEKLFF.